What follows are 23 T cell receptor beta chains derived from one specimen sequenced in a study of blood T cell repertoires in COVID-19. Only in-frame clones appear in the TCRdb table, and some are missing; sequencing was by immunoSEQ multiplex PCR. Of more than 300,000 clones listed, approximately 90% were seen once; the top ten hold about 1.2%. The source material was PBMCs or T cells enriched from blood (not recorded which). The receptors here all came from a woman aged 18-29 years who had recovered from COVID-19.

The rearrangement uses TRBV14 and TRBJ2-7; 9 bases agree with TRBD1. Germline lookup yields CDR1 SGHDN and CDR2 FVKESK. This CDR3 comprises 16 residues. With V trimmed by 2 bases and J by 4 bases, 9 bases remained unmatched. CDR3 nucleotides: TGTGCCAGCAGCCAACACCCGGGACAGGGCAAATACGAGCAGTACTTC. It yields the protein CASSQHPGQGKYEQYF.

This clone was seen a handful of times. The CDR3 is CSVEVQLNTEAFF. The CDR3 DNA reads as TGCAGCGTTGAGGTACAACTGAACACTGAAGCTTTCTTT. The chain couples TRBV29-1 to TRBJ1-1; D gene unclear. The CDR3 has 13 amino acids. V was shortened by 3 bases and J by 0 bases, with 8 bases between the two germline ends. Germline CDR1 reads SQVTM; CDR2 reads ANQGSEA.

This clone was detected only once. The chain combines TRBV7-2 with TRBJ1-2; the D gene is possibly TRBD1 (6 bases). This CDR3 comprises 13 residues. Germline lookup yields CDR1 SGHTA and CDR2 FQGNSA. The V end was cut by 4 bases, the J end by 6 bases, with 12 bases between. In DNA form, the CDR3 reads TGTGCCAGCAGCTCGACGAACAGGGATGGCTACACCTTC. Translating gives CASSSTNRDGYTF.

The chain combines TRBV15 with TRBJ1-6; 10 positions agree with TRBD1. This CDR3 region has 17 residues. Germline-derived CDR1 and CDR2 are LNHNV and YYDKDF (reference sequence). The junction had 2 bases not matched to a gene; V was cut back by 3 bases and J by 0 bases. In nucleotides, the CDR3 is TGTGCCACCAGCAGGGGGACAGGGGTCTCCTATAATTCACCCCTCCACTTT. Translated: CATSRGTGVSYNSPLHF.

J is TRBJ1-1 and V is TRBV19; maybe TRBD1 (6 bases). Germline lookup yields CDR1 LNHDA and CDR2 SQIVND (reference sequence). The CDR3 loop spans 13 amino acids. The V gene lost 7 bases and the J gene lost 0 bases, with 9 bases spanning the gap. The DNA of the CDR3 is TGTGCCAGTAAGGACAGACTGAACACTGAAGCTTTCTTT. The encoded protein is CASKDRLNTEAFF.

The rearrangement joins TRBV19 to TRBJ1-5, with 12 bases identical to TRBD1. This CDR3 region has 14 residues. V trimming: 6 bases; J trimming: 6 bases; junction bases outside the gene matches: 3. The germline gives CDR1 LNHDA, CDR2 SQIVND (reference sequence). The CDR3 bases are TGTGCCAGTAGGGGACAGGGGGCAGGTCAGCCCCAGCATTTT. Translating gives CASRGQGAGQPQHF.

The J gene is TRBJ1-5, the V gene TRBV30; the D gene is possibly TRBD1 (5 bases). V lost 0 bases to trimming and J lost 1 base, with 10 bases between them. This CDR3 comprises 15 residues. Germline lookup yields CDR1 GTSNPN and CDR2 SVGIG (reference sequence). CDR3 DNA: TGTGCCTGGAGTGTAGGGGCAGGGAGCAATCAGCCCCAGCATTTT. It codes for CAWSVGAGSNQPQHF.

The chain couples TRBV27 to TRBJ2-3; 12 positions agree with TRBD2. The germline CDR1 and CDR2 sequences are MNHEY and SMNVEV (reference sequence). This CDR3 has 15 amino acids. Trimming at V came to 6 bases and at J to 6 bases, leaving 7 bases not matched to a gene. CDR3 nucleotide sequence: TGTGCCAGCAGATTACTAGCGGGGGGTATGGATACGCAGTATTTT. Protein product: CASRLLAGGMDTQYF.

V usage is TRBV2 and J usage is TRBJ1-1, with 10 bases that match TRBD1. V trimming: 4 bases; J trimming: 5 bases; junction bases outside the gene matches: 7. There are 15 residues in the CDR3. Germline V gene data show CDR1 as SNHLY and CDR2 as FYNNEI. The CDR3, as DNA: TGTGCCAGCAGTGGGACAGGGGGTCCGTCGACTGAAGCTTTCTTT. The encoded protein is CASSGTGGPSTEAFF. Variable domain in full (rest from reference TRBV2 and TRBJ1-1): EPEVTQTPSHQVTQMGQEVILRCVPISNHLYFYWYRQILGQKVEFLVSFYNNEISEKSEIFDDQFSVERPDGSNFTLKIRSTKLEDSAMYFCASSGTGGPSTEAFFGQGTRLTVV.

This chain connects TRBV7-3 to TRBJ1-2, with D perhaps TRBD1 (5 bases). Looked up from germline, CDR1 is SGHTA and CDR2 is FQGTGA. The V end lost 5 bases, the J end lost 3 bases, and 16 bases lay between the germline ends. This CDR3 has 15 amino acids. The CDR3 reads CASSDWRGRDYGYTF. The CDR3 region has the DNA TGTGCCAGCAGCGACTGGAGGGGCAGAGACTATGGCTACACCTTC.

This chain uses TRBV19 with TRBJ1-1; 8 nucleotides agree with TRBD1. Germline-derived CDR1 and CDR2 are LNHDA and SQIVND (reference sequence). With 1 base clipped from V and 4 bases from J, the junction kept 5 bases outside the gene matches. This CDR3 comprises 15 residues. The CDR3 DNA follows: TGTGCCAGTAGTATAGTGGGGACAGGATCCACTGAAGCTTTCTTT. Its translation: CASSIVGTGSTEAFF.

The rearrangement links TRBV13 to TRBJ2-7; TRBD2 agrees at 10 bases. The CDR3 contains 15 residues. Germline-derived CDR1 and CDR2 are PRHDT and FYEKMQ (reference sequence). Trimming took 0 bases from V and 2 from J; bases not matched to a gene: 1. CDR3 sequence reads: CASSLGTSGPYEQYF. As DNA, the CDR3 is TGTGCCAGCAGCTTAGGGACTAGCGGGCCCTACGAGCAGTACTTC. Full variable domain (rest looked up from reference TRBV13 and TRBJ2-7): AAGVIQSPRHLIKEKRETATLKCYPIPRHDTVYWYQQGPGQDPQFLISFYEKMQSDKGSIPDRFSAQQFSDYHSELNMSSLELGDSALYFCASSLGTSGPYEQYFGPGTRLTVT.

J is TRBJ1-1 and V is TRBV20-1; a possible D gene is TRBD1 (5 bases). Looked up from germline, CDR1 is DFQATT and CDR2 is SNEGSKA (reference sequence). The CDR3 runs to 11 residues. The CDR3 DNA reads TGCCGGGGGGGGGTCAACACTGAAGCTTTCTTT. As protein: CRGGVNTEAFF.

This clone was picked up a small number of times. At one end the junction does not follow the germline gene, possibly because of a read error. V and J are TRBV29-1 and TRBJ1-1; D may be TRBD1 (6 bases). The CDR3 consists of 17 residues. CDR1 is SQVTM, CDR2 ANQGSEA, per germline. The CDR3 sequence: CSVEGTFVGAMNTEAFF. CDR3 sequence (DNA): TGCAGCGTGGAAGGGACATTCGTGGGGGCGATGAACACTGAAGCTTTCTTT.

The gene calls are TRBV6-5 and TRBJ2-6; TRBD1 might be the D (6 bases). Germline-derived CDR1 and CDR2 are MNHEY and SVGAGI. The CDR3 covers 14 residues. The germline V and J ends were trimmed by 9 bases and 2 bases, with 11 bases remaining between them. Here the CDR3 reads CASLTGTGANVLTF. The CDR3 coding sequence is TGTGCCAGTTTAACAGGGACTGGGGCCAACGTCCTGACTTTC.

The CDR3 loop is CAWSVWKGAGSNQPQHF. Here the CDR3 DNA reads TGTGCCTGGAGTGTTTGGAAGGGGGCGGGGAGCAATCAGCCCCAGCATTTT. The chain joins TRBV30 to TRBJ1-5; 7 bases map to TRBD1. V was clipped by 0 bases and J by 1 base; unmatched bases: 9. The germline CDR1 and CDR2 sequences are GTSNPN and SVGIG (reference sequence). The CDR3 covers 17 residues.

The CDR3 here is CASSSYGLAGNEQFF. The CDR3 nucleotides are TGTGCCAGCAGTTCGTATGGCTTGGCTGGCAATGAGCAGTTCTTC. V usage is TRBV27 and J usage is TRBJ2-1, with D unclear. This CDR3 is 15 amino acids long. The V gene lost 4 bases and the J gene lost 6 bases, with 16 bases spanning the gap. Per the germline V gene, CDR1 is MNHEY and CDR2 is SMNVEV (reference sequence).

The chain recombines TRBV18 with TRBJ1-1, with D unresolved. Deletions cut 5 bases from V and 0 bases from J, with 7 bases between. The CDR3 is made up of 13 amino acids. From germline, CDR1 is KGHSH and CDR2 LQKENI. CDR3 sequence (DNA): TGTGCCAGCTCAAAAACAGTGAACACTGAAGCTTTCTTT. Its protein product is CASSKTVNTEAFF.

The chain employs TRBV30 and TRBJ2-5, with 9 bases aligning to TRBD2. The V segment lost 0 bases and the J segment 5 bases; nucleotides outside the gene matches: 4. The CDR3 loop spans 14 amino acids. CDR1 is GTSNPN, CDR2 SVGIG, per germline (reference sequence). DNA of the CDR3: TGTGCCTGGAGTGTACATCTAGCGGGGGAGACCCAGTACTTC. Its translation: CAWSVHLAGETQYF.

J is TRBJ1-2 and V is TRBV6-5; TRBD1 is a possible D gene (5 bases). CDR1 is MNHEY and CDR2 is SVGAGI in the germline V gene. The CDR3 is 13 residues long. V was clipped by 9 bases and J by 3 bases, with 14 bases between them. The CDR3 is CARGHPRDYGYTF. DNA for the CDR3: TGTGCCAGAGGACACCCACGGGACTATGGCTACACCTTC.

DNA of the CDR3: TGTGCCAGCAGTGTATGGGCAGGGGAGTACAATGAGCAGTTCTTC. It encodes CASSVWAGEYNEQFF. The V call is TRBV2, the J call TRBJ2-1, with D possibly being TRBD1 (6 bases). Trimming pared 4 bases from V and 4 bases from J, leaving 14 bases between. Germline CDR1 and CDR2: SNHLY and FYNNEI. The CDR3 has 15 residues.

The chain is built from TRBV7-3 and TRBJ2-3, with 11 bases that match TRBD2. The trim removed 3 bases at V and 2 bases at J, leaving 10 bases unmatched. The germline V gene has CDR1 SGHTA and CDR2 FQGTGA. The CDR3 runs 18 residues. CDR3 nucleotides: TGTGCCAGCAGCTTGGCTGGGACTAGCGGATTATCCACAGATACGCAGTATTTT. Translation: CASSLAGTSGLSTDTQYF.

V usage is TRBV4-1 and J usage is TRBJ2-7; D call uncertain. Germline values: CDR1 MGHRA, CDR2 YSYEKL. Deletions cut 0 bases from V and 1 base from J, with 7 bases between. The CDR3 spans 14 residues. The CDR3 region is CASSQELGSYEQYF. CDR3 sequence (DNA): TGCGCCAGCAGCCAAGAGCTAGGTTCCTACGAGCAGTACTTC.